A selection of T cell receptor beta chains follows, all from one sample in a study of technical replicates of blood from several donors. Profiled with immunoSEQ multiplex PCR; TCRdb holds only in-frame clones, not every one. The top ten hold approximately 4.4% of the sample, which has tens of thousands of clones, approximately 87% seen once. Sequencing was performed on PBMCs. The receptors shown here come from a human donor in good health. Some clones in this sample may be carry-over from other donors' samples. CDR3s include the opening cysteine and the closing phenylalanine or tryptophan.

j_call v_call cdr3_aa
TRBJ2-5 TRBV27 CASSLTSGRSLETQYF
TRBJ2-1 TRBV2 CASLRDRRNEQFF
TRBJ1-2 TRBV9 CASSTTGARGYTF
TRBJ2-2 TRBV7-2 CASRGTSDTGELFF
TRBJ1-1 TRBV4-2 CASSHKLGGDTEAFF
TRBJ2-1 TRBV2 CASGGAIWNEQFF
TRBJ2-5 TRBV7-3 CASSFSGGSETQYF
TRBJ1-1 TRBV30 CAWSVTPQNTEAFF
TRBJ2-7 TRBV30 CAWKRGPGLYEQYF
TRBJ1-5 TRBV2 CASSYNRDQHF
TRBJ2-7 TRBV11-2 CASSRDSLGEQYF
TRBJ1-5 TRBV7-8 CASSTQTGNQPQHF
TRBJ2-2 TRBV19 CASSIRAGGPDTGELFF
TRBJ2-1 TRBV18 CASSPPGNEQFF
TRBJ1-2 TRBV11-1 CASSFFGTGYGYTF
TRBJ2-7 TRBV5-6 CASSWIDLAGGPLEQYF
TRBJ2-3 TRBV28 CASSLLAGGGDTQYF
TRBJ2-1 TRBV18 CASAWAGVSYNEQFF
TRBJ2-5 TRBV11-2 CASSSDRGWETQYF
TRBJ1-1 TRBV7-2 CASSLASGATEAFF
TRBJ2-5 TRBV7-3 CASSKSTAETQYF
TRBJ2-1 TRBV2 CASSVGTSGREGQFF
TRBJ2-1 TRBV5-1 CASSSTGGNEQFF
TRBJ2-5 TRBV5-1 CASSPGTEQETQYF
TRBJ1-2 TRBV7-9 CASSLATVQVSYGYTF
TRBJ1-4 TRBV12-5 CASRIQGAVESNEKLFF
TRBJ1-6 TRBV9 CASGDLREASPLHF
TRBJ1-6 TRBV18 CASSPSTLSPLHF
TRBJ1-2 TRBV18 CASSSTQGQGGANYGYTF
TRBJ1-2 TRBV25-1 CASSDTTVRELYGYTF
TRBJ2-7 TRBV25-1 CASSRGYEQYF
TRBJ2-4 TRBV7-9 CASSFGTSIQYF
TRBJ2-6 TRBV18 CASSPGQGTGANVLTF
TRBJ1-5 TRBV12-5 CASGLGLWGDQPQHF
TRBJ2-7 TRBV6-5 CASSYSGGSGYEQYF
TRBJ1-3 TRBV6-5 CASRQVSGNTIYF
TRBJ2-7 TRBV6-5 CASSYRTSGVEQYF
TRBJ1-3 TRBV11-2 CASSLGTGGNTIYF
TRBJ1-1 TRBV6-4 CASSGVEAGGTEAFF
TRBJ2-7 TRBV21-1 CASSPQANEQYF
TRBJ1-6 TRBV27 CASSPQEVSSYNSPLHF
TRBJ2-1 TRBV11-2 CASSLGLAGVFF
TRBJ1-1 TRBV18 CASSLDSLNTEAFF
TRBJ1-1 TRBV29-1 CSATRSMSTEAFF
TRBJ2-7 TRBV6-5 CASRAGLSGSYEQYF
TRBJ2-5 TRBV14 CASRGQRAQETQYF
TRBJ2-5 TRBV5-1 CASRRDRGTQYF
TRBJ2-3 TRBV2 CASSVNGLAGSTDTQYF
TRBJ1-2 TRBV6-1 CASSSTGPPNYGYTF
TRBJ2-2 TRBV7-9 CASSLTQGGTGELFF
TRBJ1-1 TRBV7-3 CASSLGGQGGTEAFF
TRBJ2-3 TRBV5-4 CASSTGTSLGTDTQYF